This T cell receptor beta chain emerged from a study of CD8 T cells in ankylosing spondylitis. TCRdb recomputed calls from the 5' RACE reads with MiXCR, one row per CDR3 protein. The table records 180,000 or so distinct CDR3 sequences, 9.5% to 13% of them present only once. Concerning this clonotype: Its antigen is currently unknown. A much larger clone differs from this one at a single base, so this may be a read error.

Germline V gives CDR1 ENHRY, CDR2 SYGVKD. This CDR3 region has 18 residues. After removal of 6 bases from V and 3 bases from J, the junction contained 13 bases not matched to a gene. The study's findings and limits: Matched synovial fluid from ankylosing spondylitis patients was reported to be enriched for disease-linked clones.

Sample: blood, either unsorted or a sorted T cell fraction (not recorded which). The origin of this receptor is a male donor with ankylosing spondylitis or in good health (not recorded which). The J gene is TRBJ2-2, the V gene TRBV10-3, with 10 bases aligning to TRBD2. The CDR3 region is CAISRGTSEAGDTGELFF. The DNA for the CDR3 is TGTGCCATCAGCCGTGGGACTAGCGAGGCGGGGGACACCGGGGAGCTGTTTTTT.